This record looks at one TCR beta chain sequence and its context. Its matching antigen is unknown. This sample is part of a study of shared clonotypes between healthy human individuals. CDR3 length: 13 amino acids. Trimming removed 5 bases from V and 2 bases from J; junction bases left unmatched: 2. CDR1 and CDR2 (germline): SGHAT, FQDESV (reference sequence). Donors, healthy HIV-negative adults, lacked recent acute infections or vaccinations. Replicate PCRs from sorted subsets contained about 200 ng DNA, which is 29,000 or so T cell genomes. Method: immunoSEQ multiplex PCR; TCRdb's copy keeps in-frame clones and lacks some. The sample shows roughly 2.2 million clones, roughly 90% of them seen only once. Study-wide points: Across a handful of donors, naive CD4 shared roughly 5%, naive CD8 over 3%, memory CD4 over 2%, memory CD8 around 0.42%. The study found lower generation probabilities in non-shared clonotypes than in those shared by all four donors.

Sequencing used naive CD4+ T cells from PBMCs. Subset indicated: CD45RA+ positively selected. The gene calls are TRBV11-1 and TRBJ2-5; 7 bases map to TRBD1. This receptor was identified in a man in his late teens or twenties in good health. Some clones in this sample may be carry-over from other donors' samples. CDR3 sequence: CASSTGQQETQYF. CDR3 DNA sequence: TGTGCCAGCAGCACGGGACAGCAAGAGACCCAGTACTTC.